This T cell receptor beta chain was captured in a study of blood T cell repertoires in COVID-19. Study overall: COVID-19 samples from acute and convalescent phases originated in the United States, Italy and Spain.

This clone was seen at least ten times. As handled by the study authors: For nucleated cells, counts were estimated from reference gene primer amplification. The table came from immunoSEQ multiplex PCR; TCRdb's copy has only in-frame clones and leaves some out. V, J and clone size reflect that table, while D and trimming were determined from the DNA. The sample contains approximately 340,000 clones, around four fifths of which appear only once. The CDR3 is 15 residues long. After removal of 10 bases from V and 9 bases from J, the junction contained 12 bases not matched to a gene. Germline V gene lookup returns CDR1 MNHEY and CDR2 SVGAGI.

The sequenced sample consisted of peripheral blood. The chain couples TRBV6-5 to TRBJ2-1; 13 bases agree with TRBD2. This receptor was obtained from a man aged 25 to 40 with active or convalescent COVID-19. The CDR3 loop is CATGLAGELPGEQFF. In nucleotides, the CDR3 is TGTGCCACCGGACTAGCGGGAGAGCTCCCGGGTGAGCAGTTCTTC.